The subject of this entry is one TCR beta chain. The read terminates 3 residues ahead of where the CDR3 ends, so the germline J gene completes it. Sequencing used immunoSEQ multiplex PCR; TCRdb keeps in-frame clones, though not all of them. In total, the table holds roughly 47,000 clones. In germline, CDR1 is SGHRS, CDR2 YFSETQ. V shed 2 bases and J shed 8 bases, with 11 bases lying between them. The CDR3 runs 13 residues. This sample is drawn from a study of T cells in women clearing cervical HPV infection. The gene calls are TRBV5-1 and TRBJ2-1; D not resolved. This TCR derives from a woman between 18 and 75 years old with a cervical HPV16 infection that either progressed to CIN3+ or cleared (not recorded which). The source material was blood buffy coat. CDR3 DNA (partial): TGCGCCAGCAGCTTTGGAATAGCCCATGAG. It encodes CASSFGIAHE. The full CDR3 sequence reads CASSFGIAHEQFF.